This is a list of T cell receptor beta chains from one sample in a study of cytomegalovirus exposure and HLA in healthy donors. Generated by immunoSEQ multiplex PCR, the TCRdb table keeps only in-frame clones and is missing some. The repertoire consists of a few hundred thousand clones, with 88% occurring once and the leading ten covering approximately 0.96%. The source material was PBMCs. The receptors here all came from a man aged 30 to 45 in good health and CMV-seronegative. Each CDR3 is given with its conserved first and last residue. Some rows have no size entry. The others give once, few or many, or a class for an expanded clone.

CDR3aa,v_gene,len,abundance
CASSKVPDRGPVFYEQFF,TRBV21-1,18,once
CASSQLRETQYF,TRBV7-9,12,few
CASRRQGVNYGYTF,TRBV6-5,14,NA
CASSSGSSYNEQFF,TRBV7-2,14,once
CASSQERASGNQETQYF,TRBV4-1,17,NA
CAWSSGGTNTGELFF,TRBV30,15,NA
CASRVTGSNEKLFF,TRBV5-1,14,NA
CSVGEPAGGYTF,TRBV29-1,12,NA
CASSFGTNEQFF,TRBV27,12,NA
CASSVDGQAHTEAFF,TRBV9,15,NA
CASSLDRTMSVGYTF,TRBV5-1,15,once
CASSRWIPTRQYNEQFF,TRBV7-9,17,NA
CASSLAGTSGGYTF,TRBV7-9,14,NA
CASSLASGGGSGELFF,TRBV7-6,16,NA
CASSQGLAGAILSTDTQYF,TRBV5-4,19,NA
CASSSGAVYNEQFF,TRBV7-6,14,NA
CASSGTTHYEQYF,TRBV5-1,13,few
CASSFLGTEGEKLFF,TRBV5-1,15,NA
CASSYRDRPFYEQYF,TRBV6-5,15,NA
CASSQDRGVTEAFF,TRBV2,14,NA
CASSRSRDWPYNEQFF,TRBV4-1,16,NA
CASSWGPRGEEETQYF,TRBV5-6,16,NA
CAWTYSGNTIYF,TRBV30,12,few
CASSPRTGFSYEQYF,TRBV7-2,15,NA
CASRGSGSSNQPQHF,TRBV28,15,NA
CASSWDRGESNQPQHF,TRBV21-1,16,NA
CASSPDLGTGHEAFF,TRBV4-1,15,few
CASSLGWTPGQGYNEQFF,TRBV5-1,18,NA
CATSRGDGETYEQYF,TRBV15,15,NA
CASSLARGREGYTF,TRBV7-8,14,NA
CAIGGNQPQHF,TRBV6-6,11,NA
CSVELTGGTTDTQYF,TRBV29-1,15,once
CASRAGTGNTEAFF,TRBV5-1,14,NA
CASTTGFSYGYTF,TRBV10-2,13,NA
CASSAQQGLGYGYTF,TRBV9,15,NA
CASSIDPTGEAQYF,TRBV19,14,NA
CASSYGAGLDEQFF,TRBV6-5,14,NA